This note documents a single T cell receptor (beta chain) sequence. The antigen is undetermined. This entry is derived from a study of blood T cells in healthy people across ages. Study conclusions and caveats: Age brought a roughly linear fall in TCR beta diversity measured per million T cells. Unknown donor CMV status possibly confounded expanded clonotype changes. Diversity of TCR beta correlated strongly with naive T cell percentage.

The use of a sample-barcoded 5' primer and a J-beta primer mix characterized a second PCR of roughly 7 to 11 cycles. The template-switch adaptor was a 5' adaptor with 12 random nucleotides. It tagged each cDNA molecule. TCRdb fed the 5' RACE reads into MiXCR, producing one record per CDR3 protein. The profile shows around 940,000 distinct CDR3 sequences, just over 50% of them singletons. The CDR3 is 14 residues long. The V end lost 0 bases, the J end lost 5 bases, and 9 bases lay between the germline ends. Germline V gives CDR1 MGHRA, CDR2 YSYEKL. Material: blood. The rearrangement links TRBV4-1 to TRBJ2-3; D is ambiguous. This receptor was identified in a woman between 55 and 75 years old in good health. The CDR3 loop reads CASSQDPQIDTQYF. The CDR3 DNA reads TGCGCCAGCAGCCAAGATCCGCAGATAGATACGCAGTATTTT.